The 30 T cell receptor beta chains below come from one sample, sequenced in a study of cytomegalovirus exposure and HLA in healthy donors (dated by TCRdb to 2015 to 2018). The library was obtained by the immunoSEQ multiplex PCR assay. For the multiplex PCR, a mixture combining 60 forward primers for TCR Vbeta segments and 13 reverse primers for TCR Jbeta segments was used. TCRdb took this table from immuneACCESS and kept in-frame rearrangements with V and J called. Such tables lack part of the clones; where checked against another copy, unresolved V genes explain under half of the gap, and the rest is unexplained. In all, the sample holds about 160,000 clones, and approximately 88% of those were seen once. Around 0.85% of the sample is held by the ten biggest clonotypes. The specimen was PBMCs. These receptor sequences come from a woman aged 25 to 39 in good health and CMV-seronegative.

The J gene is TRBJ2-5, the V gene TRBV5-1, with TRBD2 as a possible D gene (5 bases). This CDR3 contains 13 residues. The germline CDR1 and CDR2 sequences are SGHRS and YFSETQ. Trimming removed 4 bases at V and 5 bases at J, with 12 bases between. The CDR3 protein is CASSPGLDETQYF. As DNA, the CDR3 is TGCGCCAGCAGCCCAGGACTGGATGAGACCCAGTACTTC.

The rearrangement uses TRBV5-1 and TRBJ2-5; a possible D gene is TRBD2 (6 bases). V shed 1 base and J shed 5 bases, with 15 bases lying between them. Germline V gene lookup returns CDR1 SGHRS and CDR2 YFSETQ. This CDR3 is built from 15 residues. The CDR3 bases are TGCGCCAGCAGCTTGACCGGAGGGGCAGGGGAGACCCAGTACTTC. Protein product: CASSLTGGAGETQYF.

This clone came up a few times. The V call is TRBV6-6, the J call TRBJ2-7, with 8 bases identical to TRBD2. Germline V gene lookup returns CDR1 MNHNY and CDR2 SVGAGI (reference sequence). The length of the CDR3 is 14 residues. Trimming at V came to 6 bases and at J to 3 bases, leaving 7 bases not matched to a gene. In DNA, the CDR3 is TGTGCCAGCAGGGGTAGCGGGAAGGGCTACGAGCAGTACTTC. Protein sequence: CASRGSGKGYEQYF.

This clone was found once. V usage is TRBV11-2 and J usage is TRBJ2-7; weak D call: TRBD1 (7 bases). The germline V gene has CDR1 SGHAT and CDR2 FQNNGV. This CDR3 comprises 14 residues. The V end lost 6 bases, the J end lost 3 bases, and 15 bases lay between the germline ends. In nucleotides, the CDR3 is TGTGCCAGCAGAATGCCAGGGGGGAACTACGAGCAGTACTTC. Amino acid sequence: CASRMPGGNYEQYF.

The chain is built from TRBV6-6 and TRBJ2-7, with 9 bases that match TRBD1. The junction had 8 bases not matched to a gene; V was cut back by 5 bases and J by 6 bases. The CDR3 is 14 amino acids. Per the germline V gene, CDR1 is MNHNY and CDR2 is SVGAGI (reference sequence). As DNA, the CDR3 is TGTGCCAGCAGTAGCGGACAGGGGACCCTCGAGCAGTACTTC. Translation gives CASSSGQGTLEQYF.

This clone was seen just once. V and J are TRBV28 and TRBJ1-1; D call uncertain. This CDR3 region has 13 residues. CDR1 is MDHEN, CDR2 SYDVKM, per germline. Trimming removed 4 bases at V and 1 base at J, with 7 bases between. The CDR3 DNA reads TGTGCCAGCAGTTCGGCAGGGAACACTGAAGCTTTCTTT. It translates to CASSSAGNTEAFF.

V is TRBV29-1 and J is TRBJ2-7, with TRBD1 as a possible D gene (5 bases). Germline V gene lookup returns CDR1 SQVTM and CDR2 ANQGSEA. This CDR3 comprises 13 residues. V lost 7 bases to trimming and J lost 4 bases, with 17 bases between them. CDR3 coding DNA: TGCAGCGGGTTACAGGACGCAGGGTACGAGCAGTACTTC. As protein: CSGLQDAGYEQYF.

The chain uses TRBV9 and TRBJ2-3; TRBD2 matches at 13 bases. The J segment lost 4 bases and the V segment lost 5 bases, leaving 10 bases of the junction unmatched. Germline CDR1 reads SGDLS; CDR2 reads YYNGEE. The length of the CDR3 is 17 residues. The CDR3 protein is CASSDRRTSGSSDTQYF. Here the CDR3 DNA reads TGTGCCAGCAGTGATAGAAGGACTAGCGGGAGTTCAGATACGCAGTATTTT.

The chain links TRBV29-1 to TRBJ1-5, with TRBD1 matching 9 bases. Germline V gives CDR1 SQVTM, CDR2 ANQGSEA. This CDR3 is built from 13 residues. J lost 7 bases, V lost 4 bases, and 5 bases had no gene match. The CDR3 loop is CSVGQGVSQPQHF. CDR3 sequence (DNA): TGCAGCGTTGGACAGGGGGTAAGCCAGCCCCAGCATTTT.

Remarks on this clone: The DNA is omitted, as the CDR3 cannot be located on it reliably, and the CDR3 follows TCRdb's listing. CDR3 residues: CSDLKAGYGCTF. This chain uses TRBV29-1 with TRBJ1-2; the table names TRBD1, a call not compared with the DNA. Germline V CDR1 and CDR2: SQVTM, ANQGSEA. The CDR3 length equals 12 residues, ends included.

The chain joins TRBV7-3 to TRBJ2-7; the D is unclear. The germline CDR1 and CDR2 sequences are SGHTA and FQGTGA. Trimming left V 1 base short and J 6 bases short, with 10 bases between. This CDR3 spans 13 amino acids. Written as DNA, the CDR3 is TGTGCCAGCAGCTTAATGGCCTGGTCCGAGCAGTACTTC. The encoded protein is CASSLMAWSEQYF.

The chain uses TRBV7-9 and TRBJ1-2; unclear D gene. Germline CDR1 reads SEHNR; CDR2 reads FQNEAQ (reference sequence). Trimming removed 2 bases at V and 4 bases at J, with 8 bases between. The CDR3 has 13 residues. In DNA form, the CDR3 reads TGTGCCAGCAGCTTAACTTTATCCTATGGCTACACCTTC. It encodes CASSLTLSYGYTF.

The chain has TRBV21-1 and TRBJ2-7; the table's D gene call, TRBD1, was not cross checked with the DNA. TRBV21-1 is reported as a pseudogene. This CDR3 has 12 residues. The CDR3 DNA is TGTGCCAGCAGCAAAGACAGGGTAGGGCAGTACTTC. Residues: CASSKDRVGQYF.

The chain is built from TRBV5-1 and TRBJ1-3; D perhaps matches TRBD1 (5 bases). The CDR3 has 14 amino acids. V was trimmed by 0 bases and J by 1 base, leaving 5 bases between them. Germline V gene lookup returns CDR1 SGHRS and CDR2 YFSETQ. The CDR3 DNA reads TGCGCCAGCAGCTTGGAGGGGTCTGGAAACACCATATATTTT. It codes for CASSLEGSGNTIYF.

The V and J genes are TRBV4-3 and TRBJ1-2; TRBD1 matches 7 bases. The germline CDR1 and CDR2 sequences are LGHNA and YSLEER. J was trimmed by 6 bases and V by 5 bases; bases with no gene match: 18. CDR3 length: 17 amino acids. CDR3 nucleotides: TGCGCCAGCAGCAAAGCGACAGGGTACAGGCAGGGTCATGGCTACACCTTC. Protein sequence: CASSKATGYRQGHGYTF.

The rearrangement uses TRBV4-3 and TRBJ1-1, with unresolved D. Germline values: CDR1 LGHNA, CDR2 YSLEER. The CDR3 is 14 residues long. Trimming cost V 0 bases and J 6 bases, with 11 bases left between them. CDR3 nucleotides: TGCGCCAGCAGCCAAGATTTGAGTCCGCCTGAAGCTTTCTTT. It codes for CASSQDLSPPEAFF.

V is TRBV6-1 and J is TRBJ1-2, with a tentative D call TRBD1 (5 bases). With 11 bases removed from V and 7 bases from J, the gap between germline ends came to 14 bases. CDR1 MNHNS and CDR2 SASEGT come from the germline V gene. CDR3 length: 11 amino acids. DNA for the CDR3: TGTGCCGGCGAAGGGGTTGGTGGCTACACCTTC. Protein sequence: CAGEGVGGYTF.

The gene calls are TRBV19 and TRBJ2-2; 7 positions match TRBD1. The junction had 14 bases not matched to a gene; V was cut back by 5 bases and J by 8 bases. CDR3 length equals 16 residues. From germline, CDR1 is LNHDA and CDR2 SQIVND (reference sequence). CDR3 in DNA: TGTGCCAGTAGTCTCTTCCGGGACAGCTCCACAGGGGAGCTGTTTTTT. The encoded protein is CASSLFRDSSTGELFF.

This clone was counted between two and nine times. The V and J genes are TRBV6-5 and TRBJ1-1, with TRBD1 identical over 8 bases. CDR1 MNHEY and CDR2 SVGAGI come from the germline V gene. After removal of 0 bases from V and 4 bases from J, the junction contained 4 bases not matched to a gene. This CDR3 comprises 15 residues. This CDR3 is CASSYSRTGITEAFF. The CDR3 DNA is TGTGCCAGCAGTTACTCCCGGACAGGGATCACTGAAGCTTTCTTT.

The rearrangement uses TRBV5-1 and TRBJ2-3, with TRBD2 as a possible D gene (6 bases). Trimming removed 4 bases from V and 4 bases from J, with 16 bases in between. Germline V lookup: CDR1 SGHRS, CDR2 YFSETQ. The CDR3 has 15 residues. The CDR3 loop is CASSTWDRGADTQYF. CDR3 coding DNA: TGCGCCAGCAGCACGTGGGACCGCGGGGCAGATACGCAGTATTTT.

The sample holds one count of this clone. The chain links TRBV11-2 to TRBJ2-3, with 12 bases lining up with TRBD2. The V segment lost 1 base and the J segment 6 bases; nucleotides outside the gene matches: 14. The CDR3 has 19 amino acids. Germline assignment: CDR1 SGHAT and CDR2 FQNNGV. The CDR3 protein is CASSLVALTSGGRQDTQYF. The CDR3 nucleotides are TGTGCCAGCAGCTTAGTCGCTCTGACTAGCGGGGGACGTCAGGATACGCAGTATTTT.

The chain couples TRBV25-1 to TRBJ2-7; 8 bases fit TRBD1. Germline trimming cut 3 bases from V and 5 bases from J; bases unmatched to any gene: 3. Germline CDR1 and CDR2: MGHDK and SYGVNS. CDR3 size: 13 residues. The CDR3 sequence: CASSDRGHHEQYF. The CDR3, as DNA: TGTGCCAGCAGTGACAGGGGGCATCACGAGCAGTACTTC.

The chain has TRBV7-3 and TRBJ1-1; 7 nucleotides match TRBD1. There are 13 residues in the CDR3. The germline gives CDR1 SGHTA, CDR2 FQGTGA. The J segment lost 5 bases and the V segment lost 4 bases, leaving 4 bases of the junction unmatched. In DNA form, the CDR3 reads TGTGCCAGCAGCTCCGGGACAGTAACTGAAGCTTTCTTT. Translation: CASSSGTVTEAFF. The whole variable domain, filled in from reference TRBV7-3 and TRBJ1-1, reads GAGVSQTPSNKVTEKGKYVELRCDPISGHTALYWYRQSLGQGPEFLIYFQGTGAADDSGLPNDRFFAVRPEGSVSTLKIQRTERGDSAVYLCASSSGTVTEAFFGQGTRLTVV.

The chain joins TRBV5-1 to TRBJ1-1; the match to TRBD1 covers 8 bases. The CDR3 contains 15 residues. Unmatched junction bases numbered 3, after V lost 1 base and J lost 1 base. Germline CDR1 reads SGHRS; CDR2 reads YFSETQ. The DNA of the CDR3 is TGCGCCAGCAGCTTGCAGGGGGCAGCGAACACTGAAGCTTTCTTT. It specifies CASSLQGAANTEAFF.

V and J are TRBV10-3 and TRBJ1-3; D gene unclear. V was clipped by 5 bases and J by 3 bases, with 17 bases between them. CDR1 is ENHRY and CDR2 is SYGVKD in the germline V gene. This CDR3 contains 16 residues. This chain's CDR3 is CAISSVDSLGGNTIYF. CDR3 bases: TGTGCCATCAGTAGCGTCGACTCCTTGGGTGGAAACACCATATATTTT.

The sample holds one count of this clone. The chain links TRBV28 to TRBJ1-5; TRBD1 might be the D (6 bases). This CDR3 spans 15 amino acids. Germline CDR1 MDHEN, CDR2 SYDVKM. V lost 6 bases and J 0 bases, leaving 12 bases between the germline ends. This CDR3 is CASRPGQNSNQPQHF. As DNA, the CDR3 is TGTGCCAGCAGGCCCGGACAGAATAGCAATCAGCCCCAGCATTTT. The full variable domain, in which reference TRBV28 and TRBJ1-5 provide the parts outside the CDR3, is DVKVTQSSRYLVKRTGEKVFLECVQDMDHENMFWYRQDPGLGLRLIYFSYDVKMKEKGDIPEGYSVSREKKERFSLILESASTNQTSMYLCASRPGQNSNQPQHFGDGTRLSIL.

J is TRBJ2-3 and V is TRBV6-5, with 10 bases identical to TRBD2. V dropped 2 bases and J dropped 1; count of bases not matched to a gene: 3. Germline lookup yields CDR1 MNHEY and CDR2 SVGAGI. This CDR3 region has 16 residues. The CDR3 DNA sequence: TGTGCCAGCAGTTACACTAGCGGGACTGGCACAGATACGCAGTATTTT. Residues: CASSYTSGTGTDTQYF.

This clone has just one count. This chain connects TRBV7-2 to TRBJ2-3; D not certain. Germline V lookup: CDR1 SGHTA, CDR2 FQGNSA. The V and J ends lost 5 bases and 6 bases respectively, with 15 bases between them. The length of the CDR3 is 14 residues. The CDR3 reads CASSPRGRWDTQYF. In nucleotides, the CDR3 is TGTGCCAGCAGCCCTCGAGGCCGGTGGGATACGCAGTATTTT.

The V gene is TRBV10-3, the J gene TRBJ2-6; unclear D gene. There are 15 residues in the CDR3. Germline CDR1 is ENHRY and CDR2 is SYGVKD. Trimming pared 10 bases from V and 0 bases from J, leaving 13 bases between. CDR3 bases: TGTGCCACCGGAGACCCGCGCTCTGGGGCCAACGTCCTGACTTTC. It yields the protein CATGDPRSGANVLTF.

This chain joins TRBV18 and TRBJ1-4, with TRBD1 identical over 7 bases. The CDR3 runs 15 residues. Germline values: CDR1 KGHSH, CDR2 LQKENI. With 0 bases clipped from V and 4 bases from J, the junction kept 2 bases outside the gene matches. The CDR3 DNA reads as TGTGCCAGCTCACCACCCGGGACAGTTAATGAAAAACTGTTTTTT. Its protein is CASSPPGTVNEKLFF.